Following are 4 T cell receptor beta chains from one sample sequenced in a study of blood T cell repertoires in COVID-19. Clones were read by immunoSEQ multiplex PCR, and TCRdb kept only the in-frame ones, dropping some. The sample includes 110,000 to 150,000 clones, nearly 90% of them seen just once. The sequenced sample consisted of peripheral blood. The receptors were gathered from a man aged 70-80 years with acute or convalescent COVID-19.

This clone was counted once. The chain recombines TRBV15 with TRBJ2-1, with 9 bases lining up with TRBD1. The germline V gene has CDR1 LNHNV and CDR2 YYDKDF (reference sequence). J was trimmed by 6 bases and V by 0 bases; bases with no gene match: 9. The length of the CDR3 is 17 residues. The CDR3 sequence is CATSREEGTGSGNEQFF. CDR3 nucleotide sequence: TGTGCCACCAGCAGAGAAGAGGGGACAGGGTCAGGCAATGAGCAGTTCTTC.

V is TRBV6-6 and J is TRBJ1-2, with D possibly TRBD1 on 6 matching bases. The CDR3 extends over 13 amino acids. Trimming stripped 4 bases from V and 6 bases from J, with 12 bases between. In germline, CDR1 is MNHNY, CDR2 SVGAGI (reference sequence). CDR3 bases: TGTGCCAGCAGTTGGATCAGGGGAGATGGCTACACCTTC. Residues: CASSWIRGDGYTF.

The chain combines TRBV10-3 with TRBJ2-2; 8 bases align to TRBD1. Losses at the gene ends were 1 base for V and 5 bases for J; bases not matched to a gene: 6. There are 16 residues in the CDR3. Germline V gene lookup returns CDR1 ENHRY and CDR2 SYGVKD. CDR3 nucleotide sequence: TGTGCCATCAGTGAGTTTCAGGGGGCCGGAACCGGGGAGCTGTTTTTT. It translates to CAISEFQGAGTGELFF.

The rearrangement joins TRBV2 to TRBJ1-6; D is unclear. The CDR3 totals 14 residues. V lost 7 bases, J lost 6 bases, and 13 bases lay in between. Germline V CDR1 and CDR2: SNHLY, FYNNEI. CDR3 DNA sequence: TGTGCCAGCAACCGAGGACGGGGTAATTCACCCCTCCACTTT. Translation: CASNRGRGNSPLHF.